The clone carrying this TCR beta chain was recorded many times. Its target is unknown. Trimming cost V 6 bases and J 1 base, with 15 bases left between them. The CDR3 is 16 amino acids. Germline values: CDR1 LNHDA, CDR2 SQIVND (reference sequence). The data were taken from a study of early T cells in non-severe SARS-CoV-2 infection. Study overall: Chains were not paired, and sequencing was done on bulk RNA from unsorted whole blood. Whole-study results and caveats: VDJdb-based matching was biased toward anti-spike CD8 responses and missed private and CD4 specificities.

The TCR library protocol was used to attach unique molecular identifiers. These identifiers were attached to individual cDNA molecules. TCRdb reprocessed the 5' RACE reads via MiXCR and lists one record per CDR3 protein. The repertoire has 99,000 or so distinct CDR3 sequences, approximately 17% of them found once; the top ten carry 1.3%. This clonotype originated in an adult who was a healthcare worker with PCR-confirmed SARS-CoV-2 infection or an uninfected control (not recorded which). Specimen: whole blood. J is TRBJ2-2 and V is TRBV19, with a possible D match to TRBD2 (5 bases). In DNA, the CDR3 is TGTGCCAGTAGCCGGGGTAGTTTTGGGAACACCGGGGAGCTGTTTTTT. Its translation is CASSRGSFGNTGELFF. Complete variable domain (other parts from reference TRBV19 and TRBJ2-2): DGGITQSPKYLFRKEGQNVTLSCEQNLNHDAMYWYRQDPGQGLRLIYYSQIVNDFQKGDIAEGYSVSREKKESFPLTVTSAQKNPTAFYLCASSRGSFGNTGELFFGEGSRLTVL.